A single sample gave rise to the 18 T cell receptor beta chains below, sequenced in a study of blood T cell repertoires in COVID-19. Data came from immunoSEQ multiplex PCR; TCRdb stores just in-frame clones and leaves some out. Of more than 85,000 clones in the sample, roughly 88% are singletons; the top ten hold roughly 2%. The sequencing sample was made of peripheral blood. Every receptor here comes from a man aged 50-59 years with COVID-19, enrolled during active disease.

The chain joins TRBV4-3 to TRBJ2-7, with 9 bases matching TRBD1. Per the germline V gene, CDR1 is LGHNA and CDR2 is YSLEER. The CDR3 contains 15 residues. Losses at the gene ends were 1 base for V and 4 bases for J; bases not matched to a gene: 5. CDR3 sequence reads: CASSQAGTGNYEQYF. CDR3 sequence (DNA): TGCGCCAGCAGCCAAGCGGGGACAGGGAATTACGAGCAGTACTTC.

Only one count was recorded for this clone. The V and J genes are TRBV2 and TRBJ1-4; D gene uncertain. CDR1 is SNHLY and CDR2 is FYNNEI in the germline V gene. The CDR3 contains 16 residues. The V and J ends lost 6 bases and 4 bases respectively, with 18 bases between them. This CDR3 is CASSRDIFGGNEKLFF. Written as DNA, the CDR3 is TGTGCCAGCAGCCGCGACATATTTGGAGGTAATGAAAAACTGTTTTTT.

The chain recombines TRBV10-3 with TRBJ1-5; tentatively, D is TRBD1 (6 bases). Per germline, CDR1 ENHRY and CDR2 SYGVKD. The ends were cut back, 0 bases at V and 6 bases at J, with 12 bases in the middle. CDR3 size: 15 residues. The CDR3 DNA sequence: TGTGCCATCAGTGAGTCAGGCAGGGGAAGTCAGCCCCAGCATTTT. Protein: CAISESGRGSQPQHF.

The gene calls are TRBV10-2 and TRBJ2-7, with D unresolved. The ends were cut back, 6 bases at V and 3 bases at J, with 6 bases in the middle. Per the germline V gene, CDR1 is WSHSY and CDR2 is SAAADI. This CDR3 region has 11 residues. The CDR3 bases are TGCGCCAGCAGCCAAAACTACGAGCAGTACTTC. This codes for CASSQNYEQYF.

This chain joins TRBV19 and TRBJ1-5; D gene ambiguous. Trimming stripped 3 bases from V and 0 bases from J, with 6 bases between. Germline loops: CDR1 LNHDA, CDR2 SQIVND (reference sequence). The CDR3 extends over 14 amino acids. The CDR3 bases are TGTGCCAGTAGTATCTCAGGTAGCAATCAGCCCCAGCATTTT. Encoded protein: CASSISGSNQPQHF.

The V and J genes are TRBV7-6 and TRBJ1-1, with 7 bases that match TRBD1. Germline values: CDR1 SGHVS, CDR2 FNYEAQ. The junction had 7 bases not matched to a gene; V was cut back by 6 bases and J by 0 bases. The CDR3 contains 15 residues. Written as DNA, the CDR3 is TGTGCCAGCAGTCGTGGACAGGTGATGAACACTGAAGCTTTCTTT. The encoded protein is CASSRGQVMNTEAFF.

The chain joins TRBV6-5 to TRBJ2-1; 11 bases are shared with TRBD2. CDR1 is MNHEY, CDR2 SVGAGI, per germline. This CDR3 spans 16 amino acids. The junction had 6 bases not matched to a gene; V was cut back by 3 bases and J by 5 bases. This chain's CDR3 is CASSYLGLADNNEQFF. The DNA for the CDR3 is TGTGCCAGCAGTTATTTGGGACTAGCGGATAACAATGAGCAGTTCTTC.

The chain recombines TRBV10-3 with TRBJ1-2; D is unresolved. Germline CDR1 and CDR2: ENHRY and SYGVKD. Deletions cut 6 bases from V and 4 bases from J, with 15 bases between. The length of the CDR3 is 14 residues. The CDR3 DNA reads as TGTGCCATCAGCCCCACGAGTAAGAGCTATGGCTACACCTTC. Protein sequence: CAISPTSKSYGYTF.

The rearrangement joins TRBV24-1 to TRBJ2-5; 10 nucleotides line up with TRBD2. This CDR3 contains 16 residues. The germline gives CDR1 KGHDR, CDR2 SFDVKD. V was clipped by 1 base and J by 3 bases; unmatched bases: 4. The CDR3 sequence: CATSDFPTSGKETQYF. The DNA for the CDR3 is TGTGCCACCAGTGATTTTCCCACTAGCGGGAAAGAGACCCAGTACTTC.

V usage is TRBV5-1 and J usage is TRBJ1-1; tentative D call: TRBD1 (5 bases). Trimming took off 0 bases at V and 0 bases at J, with 12 bases between the two ends. The CDR3 is 16 residues long. The germline V gene encodes CDR1 SGHRS and CDR2 YFSETQ. The CDR3 region has the DNA TGCGCCAGCAGCTTGGCCGAGACAGCTCTGAACACTGAAGCTTTCTTT. This encodes CASSLAETALNTEAFF.

The sample holds a few counts of this clone. The chain couples TRBV5-4 to TRBJ2-2, with TRBD1 matching over 12 bases. The junction had 7 bases not matched to a gene; V was cut back by 4 bases and J by 6 bases. The germline gives CDR1 SGHNT, CDR2 YYREEE (reference sequence). The CDR3 sequence is 16 residues long. CDR3 in amino acids: CASSTGTGGLAGELFF. CDR3 nucleotides: TGTGCCAGCAGCACCGGGACAGGGGGCTTGGCCGGGGAGCTGTTTTTT.

The chain has TRBV11-3 and TRBJ2-1; D ambiguous. The V and J ends lost 5 bases and 10 bases respectively, with 9 bases between them. Germline V lookup: CDR1 SGHNT, CDR2 YENEEA. The CDR3 has 11 amino acids. CDR3 in DNA: TGTGCCAGCAGCGTTGCGGAGGAGCAGTTCTTC. Translating gives CASSVAEEQFF.

The chain has TRBV4-1 and TRBJ2-1, with D perhaps TRBD2 (6 bases). Germline V gene sequence: CDR1 MGHRA, CDR2 YSYEKL. This CDR3 has 16 residues. Trimming left V 6 bases short and J 1 base short, with 16 bases between. The CDR3 coding sequence is TGCGCCAGCAGGGGGTCATTAGCGGCTTCCTACAATGAGCAGTTCTTC. This gives the protein CASRGSLAASYNEQFF.

This rearrangement joins TRBV7-3 to TRBJ1-1; tentative D call: TRBD1 (5 bases). The CDR3 consists of 14 residues. The germline V gene encodes CDR1 SGHTA and CDR2 FQGTGA. V was trimmed by 1 base and J by 1 base, leaving 7 bases between them. The CDR3 is CASSLMGGNTEAFF. The DNA of the CDR3 is TGTGCCAGCAGCTTAATGGGGGGGAACACTGAAGCTTTCTTT.

Here the CDR3 reads CASSSGTGGDTQYF. As DNA, the CDR3 is TGCGCCAGCAGCTCCGGGACTGGGGGAGATACGCAGTATTTT. The chain joins TRBV5-1 to TRBJ2-3, with a weak D call TRBD2 (6 bases). Germline V gives CDR1 SGHRS, CDR2 YFSETQ. The CDR3 has 14 residues. The V and J ends lost 3 bases and 5 bases respectively, with 13 bases between them.

The V and J genes are TRBV2 and TRBJ1-1; TRBD1 is a possible D gene (5 bases). The CDR3 totals 13 residues. V dropped 4 bases and J dropped 5 bases, with 11 bases sitting between them. CDR1 SNHLY and CDR2 FYNNEI come from the germline V gene. The CDR3 spells CASSGQGETEAFF. The DNA of the CDR3 is TGTGCCAGCAGTGGGCAAGGGGAAACTGAAGCTTTCTTT.

This clone was found a few times. The chain uses TRBV4-1 and TRBJ1-4; D may be TRBD1 (5 bases). Between the trimmed V and J ends, which lost 1 base and 0 bases, there was a span of 9 bases. The CDR3 is made up of 16 amino acids. Germline CDR1 is MGHRA and CDR2 is YSYEKL. This CDR3 reads CASSQAPGTTNEKLFF. Written as DNA, the CDR3 is TGCGCCAGCAGCCAAGCCCCAGGGACAACTAATGAAAAACTGTTTTTT.

CDR3 loop: CASSPPLSGGGQPQHF. The CDR3 DNA follows: TGTGCCAGCTCACCACCGCTCTCAGGGGGCGGCCAGCCCCAGCATTTT. The chain joins TRBV18 to TRBJ1-5, with 8 nucleotides matching TRBD1. Trimming took 0 bases from V and 7 from J; bases not matched to a gene: 8. Germline CDR1 is KGHSH and CDR2 is LQKENI. This CDR3 is built from 16 residues.